The T cell receptor (beta chain) under discussion was sequenced for a study of brain T cells in children with intractable seizures. Sample time point: blood from clinic visit 5 months post-surgery; TSC patient then seizure free. The protocol was immunoSEQ multiplex PCR, while the TCRdb copy is restricted to in-frame clones and leaves out a portion. The sample contains about 350,000 clones, more than 85% of which appear only once. This CDR3 contains 12 residues. CDR1 is LGHDT, CDR2 YNNKEL, per germline (reference sequence). V lost 1 base to trimming and J lost 7 bases, with 4 bases between them. This chain joins TRBV3-1 (or the pseudogene TRBV3-2) and TRBJ2-2; D not resolved. The input for sequencing was peripheral blood, taken roughly 5 months after surgery. The origin of this receptor is a boy younger than two with tuberous sclerosis and intractable seizures. CDR3 sequence: CASSQAVGELFF. CDR3 nucleotides: TGTGCCAGCAGCCAAGCTGTCGGGGAGCTGTTTTTT.